The 17 T cell receptor beta chains listed next were all sequenced from one sample in a study of vaccination and CD4 T cells after COVID-19 (dated by TCRdb to between 2021 and 2022). Which antigens these TCRs recognize remains unknown. Library prep was done by PCR. This sample was sequenced with an Illumina iSeq 100. DNA from cultured CD4+ T cells was subjected to TCR sequencing with the Oncomine TCR Beta short-read assay at the Johns Hopkins FTIC core. The raw public data were reprocessed by TCRdb itself: fastp quality trimming at Q25, MiXCR clonotype calling, in-frame beta chains only. Each CDR3 protein gets just one entry, which takes the most common genes and DNA from the rows behind it. The table for this sample lists thousands of distinct CDR3 sequences; approximately 58% of them were counted only once. Under 15% of the sample rests with the top ten. The label giving this sample's treatment or condition can be read as: roughly ten-day PBMC culture with coronavirus spike peptide pools or control peptides (ViraFEST assay).

The input for sequencing was cultured CD4+ T cells from blood, taken after SARS-CoV-2 vaccination. These receptors were obtained from a human donor with COVID-19.

This clonotype turned up a few times. This chain connects TRBV6-1 to TRBJ2-1; D is perhaps TRBD1 (5 bases). The CDR3 runs to 16 residues. Per the germline V gene, CDR1 is MNHNS and CDR2 is SASEGT. The V end was cut by 2 bases, the J end by 7 bases, with 18 bases between. For the CDR3, the DNA is TGTGCCAGCAGTGAAAGGAGTAATGGGGCGAGGAATGAGCAGTTCTTC. It specifies CASSERSNGARNEQFF.

This clonotype has only a few counts. This chain uses TRBV6-5 with TRBJ1-2; 11 nucleotides line up with TRBD1. Germline V gene data show CDR1 as MNHEY and CDR2 as SVGAGI. This CDR3 contains 15 residues. With 2 bases clipped from V and 8 bases from J, the junction kept 7 bases outside the gene matches. This CDR3 reads CASSYPRGTGGGYTF. CDR3 DNA: TGTGCCAGCAGTTACCCGCGTGGGACAGGGGGAGGCTACACCTTC.

J is TRBJ1-5 and V is TRBV2; no definite D call. The CDR3 consists of 14 residues. Germline loops: CDR1 SNHLY, CDR2 FYNNEI. Deletions cut 3 bases from V and 8 bases from J, with 14 bases between. The CDR3 is CASSEGLWDEPQHF. CDR3 sequence (DNA): TGTGCCAGCAGTGAGGGGTTGTGGGATGAGCCCCAGCATTTT.

V is TRBV15 and J is TRBJ2-7; D gene uncertain. The CDR3 is 14 residues long. CDR1 and CDR2 from the germline V gene are LNHNV and YYDKDF (reference sequence). Trimming left V 1 base short and J 0 bases short, with 7 bases between. The CDR3 loop reads CATSRGQVSYEQYF. The CDR3 DNA is TGTGCCACCAGCAGAGGGCAGGTCTCCTACGAGCAGTACTTC.

The chain employs TRBV6-1 and TRBJ2-7, with TRBD1 identical over 9 bases. CDR3 length equals 12 residues. The germline CDR1 and CDR2 sequences are MNHNS and SASEGT. The trim removed 6 bases at V and 9 bases at J, leaving 6 bases unmatched. The CDR3 spells CASRTGTGWQYF. Written as DNA, the CDR3 is TGTGCCAGCAGAACGGGGACAGGGTGGCAGTACTTC.

This clonotype is labeled large. The chain recombines TRBV20-1 with TRBJ2-7, with a weak D call TRBD1 (5 bases). Germline V gives CDR1 DFQATT, CDR2 SNEGSKA (reference sequence). The CDR3 loop spans 11 amino acids. Between the trimmed V and J ends, which lost 6 bases and 4 bases, there was a span of 10 bases. Written as DNA, the CDR3 is TGCAGTGCCCTCGACAGATACGAGCAGTACTTC. Translating it yields CSALDRYEQYF.

V and J are TRBV7-2 and TRBJ2-7; 11 bases line up with TRBD1. V was pared by 1 base and J by 2 bases, with 1 base of the junction left unmatched. The CDR3 sequence is 15 residues long. CDR1 SGHTA and CDR2 FQGNSA come from the germline V gene. As DNA, the CDR3 is TGTGCCAGCAGCTTAGGGGGACAGGGGGCCTACGAGCAGTACTTC. It yields the protein CASSLGGQGAYEQYF.

V and J are TRBV2 and TRBJ2-7; 11 bases line up with TRBD2. Per germline, CDR1 SNHLY and CDR2 FYNNEI. The CDR3 length is 18 residues. V trimming: 8 bases; J trimming: 2 bases; junction bases outside the gene matches: 17. CDR3 protein: CASQPRLAGGTPAYEQYF. The CDR3 bases are TGTGCCAGCCAGCCCCGGCTAGCGGGGGGCACTCCAGCCTACGAGCAGTACTTC.

The chain has TRBV20-1 and TRBJ2-2; 10 positions match TRBD2. Trimming removed 0 bases from V and 0 bases from J; junction bases left unmatched: 4. This CDR3 contains 17 residues. The germline gives CDR1 DFQATT, CDR2 SNEGSKA (reference sequence). In nucleotides, the CDR3 is TGCAGTGCTAGAGACCGGACTAGCGGAACGAACACCGGGGAGCTGTTTTTT. This sequence encodes CSARDRTSGTNTGELFF.

This clonotype has just a few counts. The chain links TRBV4-2 to TRBJ2-5, with 9 bases that match TRBD2. V lost 1 base and J lost 5; bases outside the gene matches: 11. This CDR3 comprises 17 residues. CDR1 is LGHNA, CDR2 YNFKEQ, per germline. The CDR3 spells CASSQGSLAGTGETQYF. The CDR3 DNA reads TGTGCCAGCAGCCAAGGTAGTCTAGCGGGGACGGGGGAGACCCAGTACTTC.

A remark on this clonotype: At one end the junction does not follow the germline gene, possibly because of a read error. The chain uses TRBV7-7 and TRBJ2-1, with 7 bases that match TRBD1. The germline V gene has CDR1 SSHAT and CDR2 FNYEAQ (reference sequence). There are 13 residues in the CDR3. The CDR3 coding sequence is TGTGCTAGCAGACCCTCAGGGGGCAATGAGCAGTTCTTC. Translated, it gives CASRPSGGNEQFF.

This clonotype was seen only a few times. The chain carries TRBV7-2 and TRBJ1-5; D not resolved. This CDR3 is 14 amino acids long. The V and J ends lost 5 bases and 2 bases respectively, with 10 bases between them. Germline V gives CDR1 SGHTA, CDR2 FQGNSA. CDR3 region: CASSPNLGNQPQHF. For the CDR3, the DNA is TGTGCCAGCAGCCCCAACCTTGGCAATCAGCCCCAGCATTTT. The full variable domain, completed using reference TRBV7-2 and TRBJ1-5, is GAGVSQSPSNKVTEKGKDVELRCDPISGHTALYWYRQSLGQGLEFLIYFQGNSAPDKSGLPSDRFSAERTGGSVSTLTIQRTQQEDSAVYLCASSPNLGNQPQHFGDGTRLSIL.

The V and J genes are TRBV30 and TRBJ2-1; maybe TRBD1 (6 bases). Germline V CDR1 and CDR2: GTSNPN, SVGIG (reference sequence). The V and J ends lost 3 bases and 4 bases respectively, with 16 bases between them. The CDR3 is 15 residues long. The CDR3: CAWSVNGQGYNEQFF. The CDR3 bases are TGTGCCTGGAGCGTGAACGGGCAGGGGTACAATGAGCAGTTCTTC.

J is TRBJ2-7 and V is TRBV7-9; D is uncertain. Trimming took off 4 bases at V and 5 bases at J, with 12 bases between the two ends. Germline CDR1 SEHNR, CDR2 FQNEAQ (reference sequence). The CDR3 spans 13 residues. The CDR3 nucleotides are TGTGCCAGCAGCTACGGGTCCTTTAACGAGCAGTACTTC. Encoded protein: CASSYGSFNEQYF.

This clonotype has only a few counts. This rearrangement joins TRBV7-2 to TRBJ1-1; 7 bases map to TRBD1. CDR3 length: 14 residues. CDR1 is SGHTA, CDR2 FQGNSA, per germline. V lost 5 bases to trimming and J lost 6 bases; unmatched junction nucleotides: 9. The DNA for the CDR3 is TGTGCCAGCAGCCGACGGGACAGCGGCGCTGAAGCTTTCTTT. It is translated as CASSRRDSGAEAFF. The variable domain in full, with the rest retrieved from reference TRBV7-2 and TRBJ1-1, is GAGVSQSPSNKVTEKGKDVELRCDPISGHTALYWYRQSLGQGLEFLIYFQGNSAPDKSGLPSDRFSAERTGGSVSTLTIQRTQQEDSAVYLCASSRRDSGAEAFFGQGTRLTVV.

The chain links TRBV27 to TRBJ2-7; TRBD1 aligns across 9 bases. The CDR3 has 14 amino acids. From germline, CDR1 is MNHEY and CDR2 SMNVEV (reference sequence). The V segment lost 5 bases and the J segment 5 bases; nucleotides outside the gene matches: 7. The CDR3 is CASSHRGQWDEQYF. For the CDR3, the DNA is TGTGCCAGCAGTCACAGGGGGCAGTGGGACGAGCAGTACTTC.

Note on this clonotype: Mismatch with germline at one junction end may stem from a read error. V usage is TRBV7-7 and J usage is TRBJ1-1; 7 nucleotides agree with TRBD1. Per germline, CDR1 SSHAT and CDR2 FNYEAQ (reference sequence). The CDR3 is 17 residues long. The DNA for the CDR3 is TGTGCTAGCAGCTTAGAACAGGGGAGGTCCACGAACACTGAAGCTTTCTTT. Amino acid sequence: CASSLEQGRSTNTEAFF.